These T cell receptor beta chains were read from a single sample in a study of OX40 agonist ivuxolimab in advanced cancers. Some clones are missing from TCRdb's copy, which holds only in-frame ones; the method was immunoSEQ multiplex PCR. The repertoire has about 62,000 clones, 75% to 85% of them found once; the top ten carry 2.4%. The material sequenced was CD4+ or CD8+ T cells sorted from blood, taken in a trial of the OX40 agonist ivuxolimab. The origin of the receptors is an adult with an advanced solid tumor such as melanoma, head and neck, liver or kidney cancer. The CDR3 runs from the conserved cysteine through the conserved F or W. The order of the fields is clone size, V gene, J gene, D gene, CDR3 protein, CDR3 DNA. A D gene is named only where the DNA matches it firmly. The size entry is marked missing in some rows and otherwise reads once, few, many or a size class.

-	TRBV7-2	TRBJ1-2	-	CASSSYTVHGYTF	TGTGCCAGCAGTTCTTACACAGTCCATGGCTACACCTTC
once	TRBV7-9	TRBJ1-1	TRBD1	CASSSGTVNTEAFF	TGTGCCAGCAGCAGCGGGACAGTGAACACTGAAGCTTTCTTT
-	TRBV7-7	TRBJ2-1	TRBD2	CASSLWSGEHNEQFF	TGTGCTAGCAGCTTATGGAGCGGGGAACACAATGAGCAGTTCTTC
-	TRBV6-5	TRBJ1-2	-	CAGPWGPVRGYTF	TGTGCCGGACCCTGGGGGCCGGTGAGGGGCTACACCTTC
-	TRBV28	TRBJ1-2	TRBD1	CASSSIRGQGAVGYTF	TGTGCCAGCAGTTCAATCCGGGGACAGGGGGCGGTTGGCTACACCTTC
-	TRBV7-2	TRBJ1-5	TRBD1	CASSGWDRGPGQPQHF	TGTGCCAGCAGCGGCTGGGACAGGGGGCCTGGACAGCCCCAGCATTTT
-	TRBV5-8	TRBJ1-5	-	CASSLSGREPQHF	TGTGCCAGCAGCTTGTCCGGGAGGGAGCCCCAGCATTTT
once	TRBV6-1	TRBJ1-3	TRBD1	CASSEGTGYSGNTIYF	TGTGCCAGCAGTGAGGGGACAGGGTACTCTGGAAACACCATATATTTT
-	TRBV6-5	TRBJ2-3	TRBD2	CASNKRGGLYTQYF	TGTGCCAGCAACAAACGGGGGGGCTTGTATACGCAGTATTTT
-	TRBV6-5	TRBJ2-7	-	CASSRTQAYEQYF	TGTGCCAGCAGTCGGACCCAGGCCTACGAGCAGTACTTC
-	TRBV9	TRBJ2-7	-	CASSSGKSGFPSEQYF	TGTGCCAGCAGCTCAGGAAAGTCGGGTTTTCCGAGCGAGCAGTACTTC
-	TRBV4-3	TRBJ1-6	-	CASSQSGPHNSPLHF	TGCGCCAGCAGCCAATCCGGCCCGCATAATTCACCCCTCCACTTT
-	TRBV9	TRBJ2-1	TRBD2	CASSVVVGSGGANEQFF	TGTGCCAGCAGCGTAGTGGTTGGTAGCGGGGGGGCTAATGAGCAGTTCTTC
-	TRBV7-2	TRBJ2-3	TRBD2	CASSLRTSGGITDTQYF	TGTGCCAGCAGCTTAAGAACTAGCGGGGGGATAACAGATACGCAGTATTTT
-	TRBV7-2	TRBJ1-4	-	CASSFSNEKLFF	TGTGCCAGCAGCTTCAGCAATGAAAAACTGTTTTTT
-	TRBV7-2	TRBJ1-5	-	CASSFYSNQPQHF	TGTGCCAGCAGCTTTTACAGCAATCAGCCCCAGCATTTT
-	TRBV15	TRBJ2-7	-	CATSREAGALYEQYF	TGTGCCACCAGCAGAGAGGCCGGTGCCCTTTACGAGCAGTACTTC
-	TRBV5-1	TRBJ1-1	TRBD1	CASRRDRGFEAFF	TGCGCCAGCAGGCGGGACAGGGGCTTTGAAGCTTTCTTT
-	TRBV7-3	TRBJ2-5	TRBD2	CASSARGGGSQETQYF	TGTGCCAGCAGCGCCCGGGGCGGGGGGTCACAAGAGACCCAGTACTTC
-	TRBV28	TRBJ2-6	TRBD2	CASSLSDGRRGANVLTF	TGTGCCAGCAGTTTATCAGACGGGAGGAGGGGGGCCAACGTCCTGACTTTC
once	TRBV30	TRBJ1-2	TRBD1	CAWSAQGVAGGYTF	TGTGCCTGGAGTGCACAGGGGGTGGCCGGAGGCTACACCTTC
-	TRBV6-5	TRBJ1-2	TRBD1	CASSYVSFGTGVGYTF	TGTGCCAGCAGTTACGTCTCTTTCGGGACAGGGGTAGGCTACACCTTC
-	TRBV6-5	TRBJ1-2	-	CASSERVNYGYTF	TGTGCCAGCAGTGAAAGGGTTAACTATGGCTACACCTTC
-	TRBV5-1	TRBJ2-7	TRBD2	CASSLVAGDHEQYF	TGCGCCAGCAGCTTGGTAGCGGGGGACCACGAGCAGTACTTC
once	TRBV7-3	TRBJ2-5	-	CASSSTSEETQYF	TGTGCCAGCAGCTCGACGTCGGAAGAGACCCAGTACTTC
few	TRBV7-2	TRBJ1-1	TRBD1	CASSHGTGKFDTEAFF	TGTGCCAGCAGCCATGGGACAGGGAAATTTGACACTGAAGCTTTCTTT
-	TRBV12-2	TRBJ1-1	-	CASRQDREATEAFF	TGTGCAAGTCGCCAGGACAGGGAAGCCACTGAAGCTTTCTTT
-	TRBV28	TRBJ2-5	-	CASSPHSGEETQYF	TGTGCCAGCAGTCCTCATTCAGGGGAAGAGACCCAGTACTTC
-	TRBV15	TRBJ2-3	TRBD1	CATSPRTGGFTDTQYF	TGTGCCACCAGCCCTCGGACAGGGGGCTTTACAGATACGCAGTATTTT
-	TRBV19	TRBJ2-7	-	CASRTGAKNEQYF	TGTGCCAGTAGGACAGGAGCAAAGAACGAGCAGTACTTC
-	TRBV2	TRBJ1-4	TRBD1	CASSEARGTGSREKLFF	TGTGCCAGCAGTGAAGCGCGGGGGACAGGGTCTCGTGAAAAACTGTTTTTT
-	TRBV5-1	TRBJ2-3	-	CASSLAPGGGTDTQYF	TGCGCCAGCAGCTTGGCCCCGGGCGGGGGCACAGATACGCAGTATTTT
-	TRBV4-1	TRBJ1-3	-	CASSQDDNSGNTIYF	TGCGCCAGCAGCCAAGACGACAACTCTGGAAACACCATATATTTT
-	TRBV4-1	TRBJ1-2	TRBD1	CASSQDPGGYGYTF	TGCGCCAGCAGCCAAGACCCAGGGGGCTATGGCTACACCTTC
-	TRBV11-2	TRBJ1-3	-	CASSLTSPSGNTIYF	TGTGCCAGCAGCCTAACATCCCCCTCTGGAAACACCATATATTTT
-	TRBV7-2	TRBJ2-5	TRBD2	CASSLARTSGGLGQETQYF	TGTGCCAGCAGCTTAGCCAGGACTAGCGGGGGGCTCGGCCAAGAGACCCAGTACTTC